This entry lists 32 T cell receptor beta chains sequenced from one sample in a study of radiation and T cells in renal cell carcinoma. The assay was immunoSEQ multiplex PCR, and TCRdb's table has in-frame clones only and misses some. The data contain around 130,000 clones, about 81% of them singletons. Time point denoted: blood 2 weeks post-SBRT. The treatment denotes: 15 Gy SBRT to primary tumor, nephrectomy 4 weeks later. The sequenced sample was blood, obtained from a patient whose treatment included radiotherapy and nephrectomy. The receptors derive from a woman in her fifties or sixties with renal cell carcinoma.

V usage is TRBV28 and J usage is TRBJ1-2; no firm D call. Germline CDR1 is MDHEN and CDR2 is SYDVKM. Trimming left V 3 bases short and J 7 bases short, with 9 bases between. This CDR3 has 12 residues. CDR3: CASSFWAGGYTF. DNA for the CDR3: TGTGCCAGCAGTTTTTGGGCGGGTGGCTACACCTTC.

This clone was picked up one time. The chain couples TRBV7-2 to TRBJ2-1; D unresolved. CDR1 SGHTA and CDR2 FQGNSA come from the germline V gene. V lost 3 bases, J lost 10 bases, and 16 bases lay in between. This CDR3 region has 14 residues. CDR3 sequence reads: CASSFQVMRLEQFF. For the CDR3, the DNA is TGTGCCAGCAGCTTCCAGGTGATGAGGTTAGAGCAGTTCTTC.

This rearrangement joins TRBV25-1 to TRBJ1-5; D unclear. CDR1 is MGHDK, CDR2 SYGVNS, per germline. V was clipped by 3 bases and J by 2 bases, with 11 bases between them. The CDR3 length is 15 residues. The chain's CDR3 is CASSDIRYGNQPQHF. For the CDR3, the DNA is TGTGCCAGCAGTGATATAAGGTACGGCAATCAGCCCCAGCATTTT.

The chain combines TRBV11-2 with TRBJ1-2, with 8 bases that match TRBD1. This CDR3 has 15 residues. V lost 5 bases to trimming and J lost 7 bases; unmatched junction nucleotides: 12. Per the germline V gene, CDR1 is SGHAT and CDR2 is FQNNGV. CDR3 sequence: CASSPTQGVRSGYTF. The CDR3 region has the DNA TGTGCCAGCAGCCCCACACAGGGGGTGAGGAGTGGCTACACCTTC.

This clone occurred a few times. The gene calls are TRBV6-1 and TRBJ2-7; no definite D call. The CDR3 runs 14 residues. V lost 1 base and J lost 1, with 8 bases in between. CDR1 is MNHNS, CDR2 SASEGT, per germline. For the CDR3, the DNA is TGTGCCAGCAGTGAAGGGTCCCTTTCCTACGAGCAGTACTTC. As protein: CASSEGSLSYEQYF.

The rearrangement uses TRBV6-5 and TRBJ2-1; D not resolved. CDR3 length: 14 amino acids. Germline CDR1 MNHEY, CDR2 SVGAGI. V lost 2 bases and J 7 bases, leaving 12 bases between the germline ends. CDR3 sequence: CASSYTTNSNEQFF. CDR3 nucleotide sequence: TGTGCCAGCAGTTACACGACCAATAGTAATGAGCAGTTCTTC.

This clone was seen a handful of times. This chain links TRBV7-2 with TRBJ1-4; the D gene is possibly TRBD1 (6 bases). Germline loops: CDR1 SGHTA, CDR2 FQGNSA. This CDR3 is 18 amino acids long. The V end lost 1 base, the J end lost 7 bases, and 22 bases lay between the germline ends. The CDR3 reads CASSLEGSGGGPGEKLFF. The DNA for the CDR3 is TGTGCCAGCAGCTTAGAGGGGTCCGGGGGCGGTCCGGGTGAAAAACTGTTTTTT.

This clone has only one observation. CDR3 residues: CASSLGGLSYEQYF. CDR3 coding DNA: TGTGCCAGCAGTTTAGGCGGACTCTCCTACGAGCAGTACTTC. The chain is built from TRBV28 and TRBJ2-7; D possibly corresponds to TRBD2 (5 bases). The CDR3 covers 14 residues. Trimming stripped 2 bases from V and 0 bases from J, with 8 bases between. Germline assignment: CDR1 MDHEN and CDR2 SYDVKM.

A single count supports this clone. The germline gene is not matched at one end of the junction; a read error may be the cause. Other DNA sequences in this specimen translate into the identical CDR3. This rearrangement joins TRBV6-5 to TRBJ1-1; 9 nucleotides align to TRBD1. The germline V gene encodes CDR1 MNHEY and CDR2 SVGAGI. The length of the CDR3 is 13 residues. The CDR3 DNA follows: TGTGCCAGCAGTGGGGACAGGGACACTGAAGCCTTCTTT. Amino acids: CASSGDRDTEAFF.

This chain joins TRBV7-2 and TRBJ2-1, with D unclear. Trimming removed 1 base at V and 0 bases at J, with 10 bases between. The CDR3 is 16 amino acids. The V gene's germline CDR1 is SGHTA and CDR2 FQGNSA. This CDR3 is CASSLDAALSYNEQFF. In DNA form, the CDR3 reads TGTGCCAGCAGCTTAGATGCAGCTCTCTCCTACAATGAGCAGTTCTTC.

The rearrangement joins TRBV5-1 to TRBJ1-6; no clear D. CDR3 length: 14 amino acids. Germline V gene data show CDR1 as SGHRS and CDR2 as YFSETQ. V gave up 2 bases and J gave up 5 bases, with 8 bases separating them. The CDR3 DNA is TGCGCCAGCAGCTTACCAGAAAATAATTCACCCCTCCACTTT. It is translated as CASSLPENNSPLHF.

The table lists this clone with a few counts. This chain uses TRBV7-2 with TRBJ1-2; tentative D call: TRBD1 (6 bases). The V and J ends lost 3 bases and 5 bases respectively, with 13 bases between them. The V gene's germline CDR1 is SGHTA and CDR2 FQGNSA. The CDR3 is 14 amino acids. The chain's CDR3 is CASSLQGNSYGYTF. The CDR3 DNA follows: TGTGCCAGCAGCTTGCAGGGGAACTCTTATGGCTACACCTTC.

The rearrangement uses TRBV6-1 and TRBJ1-2; tentatively, D is TRBD1 (6 bases). Germline CDR1 reads MNHNS; CDR2 reads SASEGT. This CDR3 has 15 residues. V gave up 8 bases and J gave up 8 bases, with 24 bases separating them. The CDR3 region is CASGDPQGRAGGYTF. CDR3 in DNA: TGTGCCAGCGGCGACCCACAGGGTCGTGCCGGAGGCTACACCTTC.

This clone was detected only a few times. The gene calls are TRBV6-1 and TRBJ1-1, with 8 bases lining up with TRBD1. Per the germline V gene, CDR1 is MNHNS and CDR2 is SASEGT. The CDR3 has 14 residues. V lost 6 bases and J lost 2; bases outside the gene matches: 5. The CDR3 bases are TGTGCCAGCAGCCTGACAGGGGCAAACACTGAAGCTTTCTTT. Its translation is CASSLTGANTEAFF.

This chain uses TRBV5-1 with TRBJ2-3; 13 bases line up with TRBD2. Germline CDR1 and CDR2: SGHRS and YFSETQ. The CDR3 length is 15 residues. V was pared by 2 bases and J by 7 bases, with 4 bases of the junction left unmatched. The CDR3 loop reads CASSFTSGGAYTQYF. CDR3 nucleotide sequence: TGCGCCAGCAGCTTTACTAGCGGGGGGGCTTATACGCAGTATTTT.

For the CDR3, the DNA is TGTGCCAGCAGCCTGACAGGGGATGAGCAGTTCTTC. Amino acids: CASSLTGDEQFF. The chain combines TRBV14 with TRBJ2-1; 8 bases map to TRBD1. CDR3 length: 12 residues. Trimming took 4 bases from V and 8 from J; bases not matched to a gene: 1. CDR1 and CDR2 (germline): SGHDN, FVKESK.

The chain links TRBV2 to TRBJ1-6, with TRBD1 as a possible D gene (5 bases). The V and J ends lost 6 bases and 5 bases respectively, with 14 bases between them. Germline CDR1 and CDR2: SNHLY and FYNNEI. CDR3 length equals 15 residues. This chain's CDR3 is CASSPFDRNNSPLHF. For the CDR3, the DNA is TGTGCCAGCAGCCCTTTCGACAGAAATAATTCACCCCTCCACTTT.

The chain recombines TRBV7-2 with TRBJ1-1; TRBD1 might be the D (6 bases). Deletions cut 5 bases from V and 4 bases from J, with 20 bases between. Germline V gene lookup returns CDR1 SGHTA and CDR2 FQGNSA. CDR3 length: 16 residues. In DNA form, the CDR3 reads TGTGCCAGCAGCGCAAACGGGGGGGCCGCAAGCACTGAAGCTTTCTTT. Amino acids: CASSANGGAASTEAFF.

V gene TRBV11-2 combines with J gene TRBJ2-7; D may match TRBD1 or TRBD2 (6 bases each). CDR3 length: 14 amino acids. Trimming left V 1 base short and J 6 bases short, with 13 bases between. Per the germline V gene, CDR1 is SGHAT and CDR2 is FQNNGV. The CDR3 DNA sequence: TGTGCCAGCAGCTTAGTACGTGGGGGGCGCGAGCAGTACTTC. Translating it yields CASSLVRGGREQYF.

The chain couples TRBV19 to TRBJ2-7; perhaps TRBD1 as D (6 bases). There are 13 residues in the CDR3. Germline V gene data show CDR1 as LNHDA and CDR2 as SQIVND (reference sequence). V was shortened by 4 bases and J by 1 base, with 8 bases between the two germline ends. CDR3 region: CASSRQASYEQYF. The CDR3 nucleotides read TGTGCCAGTAGTAGACAGGCGTCCTACGAGCAGTACTTC.

The chain joins TRBV6-1 to TRBJ1-4, with a tentative D call TRBD1 (6 bases). Germline lookup yields CDR1 MNHNS and CDR2 SASEGT. Deletions cut 8 bases from V and 8 bases from J, with 21 bases between. The CDR3 has 15 amino acids. Here the CDR3 reads CASGEDSFSIEKLFF. The DNA of the CDR3 is TGTGCCAGCGGAGAGGACAGTTTTTCTATAGAAAAACTGTTTTTT.

The J gene is TRBJ2-7, the V gene TRBV10-3; D unclear. The V and J ends lost 3 bases and 0 bases respectively, with 12 bases between them. Germline CDR1 is ENHRY and CDR2 is SYGVKD. The CDR3 contains 15 residues. The DNA of the CDR3 is TGTGCCATCAGTGATAGTCAGGCGAGCTCCTACGAGCAGTACTTC. Amino acids: CAISDSQASSYEQYF.

The V call is TRBV9, the J call TRBJ2-3; D assignment may be TRBD1 or TRBD2 (5 bases each). V was cut by 3 bases and J by 4 bases, with 9 bases left in between. CDR3 length: 13 amino acids. The germline CDR1 and CDR2 sequences are SGDLS and YYNGEE. The CDR3, as DNA: TGTGCCAGCAGCGAGAGGGGATCAGATACGCAGTATTTT. As protein: CASSERGSDTQYF.

The gene calls are TRBV5-4 and TRBJ2-1; 7 bases are shared with TRBD1. The CDR3 runs 16 residues. Per germline, CDR1 SGHNT and CDR2 YYREEE (reference sequence). The J segment lost 2 bases and the V segment lost 3 bases, leaving 8 bases of the junction unmatched. CDR3 sequence: CASSSPGQWTYNEQFF. CDR3 sequence (DNA): TGTGCCAGCAGCTCTCCGGGACAGTGGACCTACAATGAGCAGTTCTTC.

This clone was counted once. This chain joins TRBV18 and TRBJ2-5, with a weak D call TRBD1 (6 bases). Trimming cost V 3 bases and J 2 bases, with 7 bases left between them. This CDR3 contains 13 residues. The germline gives CDR1 KGHSH, CDR2 LQKENI. The CDR3 loop reads CASSPQGQETQYF. The CDR3 coding sequence is TGTGCCAGCTCACCTCAGGGGCAAGAGACCCAGTACTTC.

The chain has TRBV27 and TRBJ2-7, with a tentative D call TRBD2 (6 bases). The CDR3 has 18 amino acids. V was shortened by 0 bases and J by 0 bases, with 18 bases between the two germline ends. Germline CDR1 reads MNHEY; CDR2 reads SMNVEV (reference sequence). CDR3 residues: CASSLSGSAGRSSYEQYF. CDR3 DNA sequence: TGTGCCAGCAGTTTATCGGGTTCAGCGGGCCGAAGCTCCTACGAGCAGTACTTC.

This chain uses TRBV4-3 with TRBJ2-7, with 11 nucleotides matching TRBD2. Germline assignment: CDR1 LGHNA and CDR2 YSLEER. The CDR3 is made up of 14 amino acids. With V trimmed by 0 bases and J by 11 bases, 6 bases remained unmatched. The CDR3 sequence: CASSQDQTSGSKYF. The CDR3 nucleotides are TGCGCCAGCAGCCAAGATCAAACTAGCGGGAGTAAGTACTTC.

The chain links TRBV5-3 to TRBJ2-1; TRBD2 matches 7 bases. TRBV5-3 belongs to the ORF category, with a function that is uncertain. J was trimmed by 10 bases and V by 4 bases; bases with no gene match: 14. The CDR3 consists of 15 residues. CDR3: CARSPWGSGVKEQFF. Written as DNA, the CDR3 is TGTGCCAGAAGCCCCTGGGGCAGCGGGGTAAAGGAGCAGTTCTTC.

This clone turned up a few times. The chain couples TRBV30 to TRBJ1-3; D gene ambiguous. Trimming shortened V by 7 bases and J by 4 bases, and 8 bases separated the two germline ends. The CDR3 runs 11 residues. The V gene's germline CDR1 is GTSNPN and CDR2 SVGIG (reference sequence). CDR3 protein: CAFLSGNTIYF. For the CDR3, the DNA is TGTGCCTTCTTATCCGGAAACACCATATATTTT.

By sample share, this clone is medium-sized. The chain combines TRBV7-2 with TRBJ1-5; D is undetermined. V was shortened by 0 bases and J by 0 bases, with 6 bases between the two germline ends. Germline CDR1 reads SGHTA; CDR2 reads FQGNSA. This CDR3 has 15 residues. The CDR3 reads CASSLAANSNQPQHF. Here the CDR3 DNA reads TGTGCCAGCAGCTTAGCGGCAAATAGCAATCAGCCCCAGCATTTT.

This sequence joins TRBV5-4 and TRBJ2-2, with 9 positions matching TRBD2. Germline-derived CDR1 and CDR2 are SGHNT and YYREEE (reference sequence). CDR3 size: 16 residues. With 4 bases clipped from V and 8 bases from J, the junction kept 12 bases outside the gene matches. The CDR3 here is CASSARTSEPGGELFF. The CDR3 coding sequence is TGTGCCAGCAGCGCACGGACTAGCGAACCTGGGGGGGAGCTGTTTTTT.

This clone was picked up one time. The rearrangement joins TRBV28 to TRBJ1-1; TRBD1 matches 8 bases. CDR1 and CDR2 (germline): MDHEN, SYDVKM. This CDR3 region has 15 residues. V was pared by 6 bases and J by 5 bases, with 11 bases of the junction left unmatched. CDR3 nucleotide sequence: TGTGCCAGCAGGGGCCACCGGACAGGGAGGACTGAAGCTTTCTTT. Translating it yields CASRGHRTGRTEAFF.